This TCR beta chain was sequenced for a study of blood T cells in healthy people across ages. V lost 3 bases and J lost 5, with 19 bases in between. Germline lookup yields CDR1 SGHRS and CDR2 YFSETQ. This CDR3 region has 16 residues. Aged about 6 to 90, donors were systemically healthy Caucasians from Russia. A second PCR of 7 to 11 cycles used a sample-barcoded 5' primer and a J-beta primer mix. TCRdb re-analysed the 5' RACE reads in MiXCR, keeping a single row per CDR3 protein. The sample contains 850,000 or so distinct CDR3 sequences, under 35% of which appear only once. Study-wide results and limits: Nothing was known about donor CMV status, and this possibly confounded expanded clonotype changes. Per-million-T-cell TCR beta diversity fell roughly linearly with age.

This clonotype was seen a few times. Its antigen is not known. This sequence joins TRBV5-1 and TRBJ2-3; D may correspond to TRBD1 or TRBD2 (6 bases each). Sequencing was performed on blood. This sequence originates from an elderly woman in good health. CDR3 in amino acids: CASSWGPRKGGDTQYF. The CDR3 DNA sequence: TGCGCCAGCAGCTGGGGCCCCCGCAAGGGGGGAGATACGCAGTATTTT.